This T cell receptor (beta chain) came from a study of CD8 T cells in ankylosing spondylitis. General study results and limits: Disease-linked clones proved CD8+ and comparatively uncommon in peripheral blood. It was reported that disease-linked clones were significantly enriched in matched ankylosing spondylitis synovial fluid. Blood of patients with ankylosing spondylitis appeared to be characterized by a TCR beta motif of eight highly homologous variants. Certain motif variants had earlier appeared in reactive arthritis synovial fluid and blood.

The CDR3 runs 15 residues. V lost 3 bases and J lost 3, with 13 bases in between. Germline values: CDR1 SGHKS, CDR2 YYEKEE (reference sequence). This clonotype showed up just a few times. Its antigen is unidentified. MiXCR was run by TCRdb on the 5' RACE reads, yielding one entry per CDR3 protein. The sample comprises fewer than 500,000 distinct CDR3 sequences, approximately 26% of which are singletons, and 0.89% rests with the top ten. This chain joins TRBV5-5 and TRBJ1-3, with a tentative D call TRBD1 (6 bases). The clonotype comes from a male donor with ankylosing spondylitis. Sample: blood, either unsorted or a sorted T cell fraction (not recorded which). CDR3 coding DNA: TGTGCCAGCAGCTCGGGGGCGATACATGGAAACACCATATATTTT. Translation gives CASSSGAIHGNTIYF.